This T cell receptor beta chain derives from a study of T cells in women clearing cervical HPV infection. Study-wide findings and caveats: CIN3+ cases had significantly higher TCR repertoire richness than controls, but evenness did not differ.

Sequenced by immunoSEQ multiplex PCR; TCRdb stores in-frame clones only, minus some. The table gives fewer than 25,000 clones; the top ten clones make up 4% to 5.5% of it. Of note for this clone: The antigen remains undetermined. Read data end 3 residues before the CDR3 end; the end is taken from the germline J gene.

V lost 1 base and J lost 0, with 4 bases in between. The germline CDR1 and CDR2 sequences are DFQATT and SNEGSKA (reference sequence). CDR3 length: 13 amino acids. The chain uses TRBV20-1 and TRBJ2-1; D remains ambiguous. The origin of this receptor is a woman between 18 and 70 years old with a cervical HPV16 infection that either progressed to CIN3+ or cleared (not recorded which). Specimen: blood buffy coat. CDR3 DNA, as far as it was read: TGCAGTGCTAGAGCGGGCTCCTACAATGAG. It codes for CSARAGSYNE. The entire CDR3 reads CSARAGSYNEQFF.